The rows below give T cell receptor beta chains drawn from one sample of a study of cytomegalovirus exposure and HLA in healthy donors. Using immunoSEQ multiplex PCR, the repertoire was profiled, and TCRdb retains in-frame clones only, with some absent. The sample gives 95,000 to 110,000 clones, approximately 79% of which show up once; 13% to 15% is in the top ten. Sequenced input: PBMCs. These receptors were collected from a woman aged 40 to 49 in good health and CMV-seropositive. The conserved cysteine and the conserved F or W are not part of the CDR3 here. Fields, in order: V gene, J gene, CDR3 protein.

>TRBV6-5|TRBJ1-2
ASRDTSNYGYT
>TRBV7-6|TRBJ1-2
ASSLTGTAVFSNYGYT
>TRBV4-2|TRBJ2-3
ASSGGLGSDTQY
>TRBV10-3|TRBJ1-1
AIRTDLNTEAF
>TRBV2|TRBJ2-3
ASLGGVQY
>TRBV27|TRBJ2-4
ASSSLSNSDVKNIQY
>TRBV7-7|TRBJ1-2
ASSRGGYT
>TRBV7-9|TRBJ2-7
ASSPPRVGTGEYYEQY
>TRBV10-2|TRBJ1-5
ASGSQGNQPQH
>TRBV29-1|TRBJ1-5
SVQASNQPQH
>TRBV6-1|TRBJ1-1
ASISGGPTEAF